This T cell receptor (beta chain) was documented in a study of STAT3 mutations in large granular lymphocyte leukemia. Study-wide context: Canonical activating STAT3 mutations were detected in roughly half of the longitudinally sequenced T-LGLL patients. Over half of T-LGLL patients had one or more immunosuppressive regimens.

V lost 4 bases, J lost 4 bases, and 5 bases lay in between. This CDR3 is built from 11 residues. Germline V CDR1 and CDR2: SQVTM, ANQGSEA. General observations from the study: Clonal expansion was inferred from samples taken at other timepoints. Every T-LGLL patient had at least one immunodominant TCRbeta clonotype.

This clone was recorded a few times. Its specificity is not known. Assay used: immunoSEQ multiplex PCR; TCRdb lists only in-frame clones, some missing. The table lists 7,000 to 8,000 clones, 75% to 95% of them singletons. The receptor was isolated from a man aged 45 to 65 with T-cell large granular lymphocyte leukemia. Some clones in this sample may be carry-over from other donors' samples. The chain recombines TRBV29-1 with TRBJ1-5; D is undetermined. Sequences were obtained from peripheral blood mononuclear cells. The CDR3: CSVGENQPQHF. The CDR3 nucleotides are TGCAGCGTTGGGGAAAATCAGCCCCAGCATTTT.